This T cell receptor beta chain was identified in a study of cytomegalovirus exposure and HLA in healthy donors. Study as a whole: A prior study identified 117 million unique TCR beta sequences from about 180 million T cells. Regarding the study as a whole: Across donors, presence/absence analyses took sequencing depth to be roughly uniform. Among TCR beta chains of equal frequency, HLA-associated ones were more clonally expanded in a later analysis. An analysis that was carried out later associated 15,000 to 20,000 TCR beta sequences with HLA alleles at 0.05 false discovery rate.

With respect to this clone: Its antigen is not known.

PCR employed 60 Vbeta and 13 Jbeta primers. TCRdb's table, derived via immunoSEQ multiplex PCR, lists solely in-frame clones and lacks some. The table shows nearly 110,000 clones, with more than 60% occurring only once. V lost 2 bases and J lost 3, with 14 bases in between. Germline values: CDR1 SGHRS, CDR2 YFSETQ. CDR3 length: 16 residues. The receptor was isolated from a woman aged 45-59 years in good health and CMV-seropositive. Sequenced: PBMCs. This rearrangement joins TRBV5-1 to TRBJ2-2; TRBD1 might be the D (6 bases). CDR3 loop: CASSFFRGRDTGELFF. CDR3 coding DNA: TGCGCCAGCAGCTTTTTCAGGGGCCGAGACACCGGGGAGCTGTTTTTT.